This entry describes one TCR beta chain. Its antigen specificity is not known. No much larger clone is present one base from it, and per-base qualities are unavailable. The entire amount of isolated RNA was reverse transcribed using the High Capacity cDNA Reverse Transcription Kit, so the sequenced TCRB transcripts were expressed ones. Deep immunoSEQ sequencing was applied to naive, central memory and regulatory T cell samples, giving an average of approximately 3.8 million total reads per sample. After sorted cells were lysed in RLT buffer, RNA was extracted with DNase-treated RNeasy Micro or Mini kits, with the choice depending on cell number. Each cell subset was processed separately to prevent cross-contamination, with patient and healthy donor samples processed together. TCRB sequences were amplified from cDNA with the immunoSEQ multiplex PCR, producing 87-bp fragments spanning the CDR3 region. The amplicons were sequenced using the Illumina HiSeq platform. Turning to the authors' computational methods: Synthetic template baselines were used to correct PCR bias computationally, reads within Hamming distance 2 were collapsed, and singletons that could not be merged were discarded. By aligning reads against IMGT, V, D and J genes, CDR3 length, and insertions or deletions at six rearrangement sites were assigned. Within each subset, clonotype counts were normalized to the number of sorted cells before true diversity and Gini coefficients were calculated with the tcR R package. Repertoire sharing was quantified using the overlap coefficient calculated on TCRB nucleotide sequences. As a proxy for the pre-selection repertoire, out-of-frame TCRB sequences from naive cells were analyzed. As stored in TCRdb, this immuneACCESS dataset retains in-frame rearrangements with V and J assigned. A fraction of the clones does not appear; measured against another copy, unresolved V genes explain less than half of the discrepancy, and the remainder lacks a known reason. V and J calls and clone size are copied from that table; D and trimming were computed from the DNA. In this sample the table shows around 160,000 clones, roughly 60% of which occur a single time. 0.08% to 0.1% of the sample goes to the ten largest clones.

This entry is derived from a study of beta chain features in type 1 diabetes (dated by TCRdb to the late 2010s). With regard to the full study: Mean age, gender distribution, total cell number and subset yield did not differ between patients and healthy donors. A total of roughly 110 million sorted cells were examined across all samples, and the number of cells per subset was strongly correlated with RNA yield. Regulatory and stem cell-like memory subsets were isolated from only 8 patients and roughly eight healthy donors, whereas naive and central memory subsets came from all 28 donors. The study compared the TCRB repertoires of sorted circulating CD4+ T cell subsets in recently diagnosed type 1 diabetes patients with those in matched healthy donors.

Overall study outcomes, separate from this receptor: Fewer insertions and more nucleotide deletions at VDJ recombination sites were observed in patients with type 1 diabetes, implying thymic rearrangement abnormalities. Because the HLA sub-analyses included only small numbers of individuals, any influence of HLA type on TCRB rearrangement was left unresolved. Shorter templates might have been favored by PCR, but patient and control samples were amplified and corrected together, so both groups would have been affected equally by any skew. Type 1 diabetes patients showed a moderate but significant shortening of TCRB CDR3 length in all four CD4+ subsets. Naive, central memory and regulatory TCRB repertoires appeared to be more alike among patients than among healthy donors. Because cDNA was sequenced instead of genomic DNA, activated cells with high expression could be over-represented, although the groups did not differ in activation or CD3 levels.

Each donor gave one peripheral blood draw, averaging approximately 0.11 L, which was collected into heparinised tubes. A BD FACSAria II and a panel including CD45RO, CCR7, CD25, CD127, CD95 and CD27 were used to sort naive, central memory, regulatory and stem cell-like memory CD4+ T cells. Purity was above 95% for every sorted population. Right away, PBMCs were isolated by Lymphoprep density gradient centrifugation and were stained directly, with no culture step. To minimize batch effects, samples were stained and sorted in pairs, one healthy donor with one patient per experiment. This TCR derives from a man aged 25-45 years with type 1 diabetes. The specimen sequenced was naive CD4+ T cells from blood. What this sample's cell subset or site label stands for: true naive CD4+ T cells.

CDR3 region: CSARGDRVSLSGNTIYF. The bases read TGCAGCGCGAGGGGGGACAGGGTCTCCCTCTCTGGAAACACCATATATTTT. The chain uses TRBV29-1 and TRBJ1-3, and 9 bases in between align with TRBD1. Relative to germline, V is missing 7 bases and J is missing 0 bases, with 13 bases of the junction outside any gene match. From the germline V gene, CDR1 is SQVTM and CDR2 is ANQGSEA. The CDR3, from cysteine to phenylalanine, totals 17 residues. The sequence is cut down to CDR3 DNA, 51 bases in frame from base 1. Here the CDR3 is joined to the reference TRBV29-1 and TRBJ1-3 genes, and the full variable domain is: SAVISQKPSRDICQRGTSLTIQCQVDSQVTMMFWYRQQPGQSLTLIATANQGSEATYESGFVIDKFPISRPNLTFSTLTVSNMSPEDSSIYLCSARGDRVSLSGNTIYFGEGSWLTVV.